The present entry profiles one T cell receptor beta chain with its context. Only in-frame clones appear in the TCRdb table, and some are missing; sequencing was by immunoSEQ multiplex PCR. The repertoire holds some 500,000 clones, with roughly 90% as singletons. This sample was taken from a study of blood T cell repertoires in COVID-19. Germline V CDR1 and CDR2: SEHNR, FQNEAQ (reference sequence). The V gene end was trimmed by 5 bases and the J gene end by 4 bases; junction bases not matched to a gene: 7. The CDR3 covers 15 residues. The specimen was PBMCs or T cells enriched from blood (not recorded which). V is TRBV7-9 and J is TRBJ1-1, with TRBD1 identical over 10 bases. This receptor was taken from a woman in her 40s who had recovered from COVID-19. The CDR3 spells CASSPGTGVGTEAFF. CDR3 DNA sequence: TGTGCCAGCAGCCCTGGGACAGGGGTGGGCACTGAAGCTTTCTTT. Together with reference TRBV7-9 and TRBJ1-1, the CDR3 gives the full variable domain: DTGVSQNPRHKITKRGQNVTFRCDPISEHNRLYWYRQTLGQGPEFLTYFQNEAQLEKSRLLSDRFSAERPKGSFSTLEIQRTEQGDSAMYLCASSPGTGVGTEAFFGQGTRLTVV.